Listed below are T cell receptor beta chains from one sample, sequenced in a study of T cell responses to AZD1222 COVID-19 vaccine. The assay was immunoSEQ multiplex PCR, and TCRdb's table has in-frame clones only and misses some. Of some 170,000 clones in the sample, around 90% were seen once. The sequencing used peripheral blood, collected on day 0 of AZD1222 vaccination. These receptors all come from an adult in good health. Each CDR3 is given with its conserved first and last residue. The order of the fields is CDR3 protein, CDR3 DNA, D gene, V gene, clone size, J gene, CDR3 length. A D gene is named only where the DNA matches it firmly. Part of the rows lack a size; the others show once, few, many or a class for expanded clones.

CDR3 protein: CASSIAGLSTDTQYF
CDR3 DNA: TGTGCCAGTAGTATAGCAGGACTGAGCACAGATACGCAGTATTTT
D gene: -
V gene: TRBV19
clone size: -
J gene: TRBJ2-3
CDR3 length: 15

CDR3 protein: CASRPGSPYEQYF
CDR3 DNA: TGTGCCAGCAGACCCGGGAGCCCCTACGAGCAGTACTTC
D gene: -
V gene: TRBV28
clone size: -
J gene: TRBJ2-7
CDR3 length: 13

CDR3 protein: CASSLSTGTNQPQHF
CDR3 DNA: TGTGCCAGCAGTTTATCGACAGGGACCAATCAGCCCCAGCATTTT
D gene: TRBD1
V gene: TRBV27
clone size: -
J gene: TRBJ1-5
CDR3 length: 15

CDR3 protein: CASGQGSLGTDTQYF
CDR3 DNA: TGTGCCAGCGGGCAGGGCAGTTTGGGCACAGATACGCAGTATTTT
D gene: -
V gene: TRBV27
clone size: -
J gene: TRBJ2-3
CDR3 length: 15

CDR3 protein: CAWSVIAGGPTEAFF
CDR3 DNA: TGTGCCTGGAGTGTAATAGCGGGGGGGCCCACTGAAGCTTTCTTT
D gene: -
V gene: TRBV30
clone size: once
J gene: TRBJ1-1
CDR3 length: 15

CDR3 protein: CASSVGQNAGQVNSPLHF
CDR3 DNA: TGTGCCAGCAGCGTAGGGCAGAACGCGGGACAGGTTAATTCACCCCTCCACTTT
D gene: TRBD1
V gene: TRBV9
clone size: -
J gene: TRBJ1-6
CDR3 length: 18

CDR3 protein: CASSQEAGQNQPQHF
CDR3 DNA: TGTGCCAGCAGCCAAGAGGCGGGGCAAAATCAGCCCCAGCATTTT
D gene: -
V gene: TRBV4-2
clone size: -
J gene: TRBJ1-5
CDR3 length: 15

CDR3 protein: CASTSATNYGYTF
CDR3 DNA: TGTGCCAGCACCTCGGCCACTAACTATGGCTACACCTTC
D gene: -
V gene: TRBV2
clone size: -
J gene: TRBJ1-2
CDR3 length: 13

CDR3 protein: CASSSGASDTQYF
CDR3 DNA: TGTGCCAGCAGCTCGGGGGCTTCCGATACGCAGTATTTT
D gene: -
V gene: TRBV7-9
clone size: -
J gene: TRBJ2-3
CDR3 length: 13

CDR3 protein: CASSDSSTGGMRNTEAFF
CDR3 DNA: TGTGCCAGCAGTGACTCTTCGACAGGGGGCATGAGGAACACTGAAGCTTTCTTT
D gene: TRBD1
V gene: TRBV6-4
clone size: -
J gene: TRBJ1-1
CDR3 length: 18

CDR3 protein: CASSQNPPVRAFF
CDR3 DNA: TGTGCCAGCAGCCAAAACCCCCCAGTCCGGGCTTTCTTT
D gene: -
V gene: TRBV14
clone size: -
J gene: TRBJ1-1
CDR3 length: 13

CDR3 protein: CASRSGGYEQYF
CDR3 DNA: TGTGCCAGCAGGAGCGGGGGATACGAGCAGTACTTC
D gene: TRBD2
V gene: TRBV2
clone size: -
J gene: TRBJ2-7
CDR3 length: 12

CDR3 protein: CATSDFSGSTDTQYF
CDR3 DNA: TGTGCCACCAGTGATTTTAGCGGTAGCACAGATACGCAGTATTTT
D gene: -
V gene: TRBV24-1
clone size: -
J gene: TRBJ2-3
CDR3 length: 15

CDR3 protein: CASAPGTFASPLHF
CDR3 DNA: TGTGCCAGCGCTCCGGGGACGTTCGCTTCACCCCTCCACTTT
D gene: -
V gene: TRBV9
clone size: -
J gene: TRBJ1-6
CDR3 length: 14

CDR3 protein: CASSQDFGVGEKLFF
CDR3 DNA: TGTGCCAGCAGCCAAGATTTTGGGGTCGGCGAAAAACTGTTTTTT
D gene: -
V gene: TRBV4-2
clone size: -
J gene: TRBJ1-4
CDR3 length: 15

CDR3 protein: CASSIDTTSNQPQHF
CDR3 DNA: TGTGCCAGTAGTATAGATACGACTTCCAATCAGCCCCAGCATTTT
D gene: -
V gene: TRBV19
clone size: -
J gene: TRBJ1-5
CDR3 length: 15

CDR3 protein: CASSYRRESSYEQYF
CDR3 DNA: TGTGCCAGCAGTTACCGGCGGGAGAGCTCCTACGAGCAGTACTTC
D gene: TRBD2
V gene: TRBV6-2/TRBV6-3
clone size: -
J gene: TRBJ2-7
CDR3 length: 15

CDR3 protein: CASSYTNGEAFF
CDR3 DNA: TGTGCCAGCAGTTACACCAACGGTGAAGCTTTCTTT
D gene: -
V gene: TRBV6-5
clone size: once
J gene: TRBJ1-1
CDR3 length: 12